A selection of T cell receptor beta chains follows, all from one sample in a study of human T cells and chemical hapten exposure. TCRdb re-analysed the RACE reads in MiXCR, keeping a single row per CDR3 protein. This sample has 150,000 to 200,000 distinct CDR3 sequences, with more than 25% found just once. The sample in question was whole blood, obtained in connection with sensitization to the hapten diphenylcyclopropenone (DPC). The source of these receptors is a woman aged 30 to 39 with alopecia areata. Some clones in this sample may be carry-over from other donors' samples. Both conserved end residues are part of each CDR3. D genes are given only for firm matches. For some rows the clone size is stated as once, few or many, or as a class when expanded; others skip it.

cdr3_nt: TGTGCCAGCACGGACACTCAAGAGACCCAGTACTTC
cdr3_aa: CASTDTQETQYF
v_call: TRBV28
j_call: TRBJ2-5
d_call: NA
clone_size: few

cdr3_nt: TGTGCCAGCAGCCAAGGAGAGGATGGATACGAGCAGTACTTC
cdr3_aa: CASSQGEDGYEQYF
v_call: TRBV4-2
j_call: TRBJ2-7
d_call: NA
clone_size: few

cdr3_nt: TGTGCCAGCAGCCCCGACTATACTTCCTACGAGCAGTACTTC
cdr3_aa: CASSPDYTSYEQYF
v_call: TRBV7-2
j_call: TRBJ2-7
d_call: NA
clone_size: NA

cdr3_nt: TGTGCCACACTTAAAGCGGGGGCGACTTTGGGGACCCAGTACTTC
cdr3_aa: CATLKAGATLGTQYF
v_call: TRBV6-6
j_call: TRBJ2-5
d_call: TRBD2
clone_size: NA

cdr3_nt: TGTGCCAGCACCCTAACCGGCAGCCAGCCCCAGCATTTT
cdr3_aa: CASTLTGSQPQHF
v_call: TRBV12-3/TRBV12-4
j_call: TRBJ1-5
d_call: NA
clone_size: many

cdr3_nt: TGCGCCAGCAGCGCCCCTGGACAGGGCAGTAGATATGGCTACACCTTC
cdr3_aa: CASSAPGQGSRYGYTF
v_call: TRBV4-3
j_call: TRBJ1-2
d_call: TRBD1
clone_size: NA

cdr3_nt: TGTGCCAGCAGCCAAGTTTGGGGACAGGGCCACGAGCAGTACTTC
cdr3_aa: CASSQVWGQGHEQYF
v_call: TRBV3-1
j_call: TRBJ2-7
d_call: TRBD1
clone_size: NA

cdr3_nt: TGCAGTGCTAGACAGGGGGACACGAACACTGAAGCTTTCTTT
cdr3_aa: CSARQGDTNTEAFF
v_call: TRBV20-1
j_call: TRBJ1-1
d_call: TRBD1
clone_size: NA

cdr3_nt: TGTGCCAGCAGTTTACCACCGAACACCGGGGAGCTGTTTTTT
cdr3_aa: CASSLPPNTGELFF
v_call: TRBV28
j_call: TRBJ2-2
d_call: NA
clone_size: many

cdr3_nt: TGTGCCAGCCGGCGAGATGAACTCGACACTGAAGCTTTCTTT
cdr3_aa: CASRRDELDTEAFF
v_call: TRBV7-8
j_call: TRBJ1-1
d_call: NA
clone_size: NA

cdr3_nt: TGTGCCAGCAGCTTACGTGCAGGGCAAGAGACCCAGTACTTC
cdr3_aa: CASSLRAGQETQYF
v_call: TRBV5-4
j_call: TRBJ2-5
d_call: NA
clone_size: few

cdr3_nt: TGCGCCAGCAGCTCCGGGTATAGCTACGAGCAGTACTTC
cdr3_aa: CASSSGYSYEQYF
v_call: TRBV5-1
j_call: TRBJ2-7
d_call: NA
clone_size: few

cdr3_nt: TGCAGCGTTGCCCTAAAAATTGGAGACTCTGAAGCTTTCTTT
cdr3_aa: CSVALKIGDSEAFF
v_call: TRBV29-1
j_call: TRBJ1-1
d_call: NA
clone_size: NA

cdr3_nt: TGCAGTGCTAGAGTAGGGCTTGGCTATGGCTACACCTTC
cdr3_aa: CSARVGLGYGYTF
v_call: TRBV20-1
j_call: TRBJ1-2
d_call: NA
clone_size: NA

cdr3_nt: TGTGCCAGCAGCTCACTAGCGGGGGACATTCAGTACTTC
cdr3_aa: CASSSLAGDIQYF
v_call: TRBV7-9
j_call: TRBJ2-4
d_call: TRBD2
clone_size: NA

cdr3_nt: TGTGCCAGCAGCGGGGGACAGCGAAACACCGAGGAGCTGTTTTTT
cdr3_aa: CASSGGQRNTEELFF
v_call: TRBV7-9
j_call: TRBJ2-2
d_call: TRBD1
clone_size: few

cdr3_nt: TGTGCCAGCAGTTCTCGGGAGGCCCAGTACTTC
cdr3_aa: CASSSREAQYF
v_call: TRBV27
j_call: TRBJ2-5
d_call: TRBD2
clone_size: few

cdr3_nt: TGTGCCAGCAGCATTGGACAGGGAAGGAGGAACACTGAAGCTTTCTTT
cdr3_aa: CASSIGQGRRNTEAFF
v_call: TRBV7-9
j_call: TRBJ1-1
d_call: TRBD1
clone_size: few

cdr3_nt: TGTGCCAGCAGGCCCCTTAATTCGGGGTCAGAGTACTTC
cdr3_aa: CASRPLNSGSEYF
v_call: TRBV28
j_call: TRBJ2-7
d_call: NA
clone_size: NA

cdr3_nt: TGCAGCGTCCCGACAGGGCTTACTAACTATGGCTACACCTTC
cdr3_aa: CSVPTGLTNYGYTF
v_call: TRBV29-1
j_call: TRBJ1-2
d_call: TRBD1
clone_size: few

cdr3_nt: TGTGCCAGCAGTTTACAGGGTTTTGGCTACACCTTC
cdr3_aa: CASSLQGFGYTF
v_call: TRBV28
j_call: TRBJ1-2
d_call: NA
clone_size: few

cdr3_nt: TGTGCCAGCAGTGCGACCGGGACAGGGCTTGGGCAGCCCCAGCATTTT
cdr3_aa: CASSATGTGLGQPQHF
v_call: TRBV2
j_call: TRBJ1-5
d_call: TRBD1
clone_size: NA

cdr3_nt: TGTGCCATCAGTGACTGGGACAGGAGGCAGTATTTT
cdr3_aa: CAISDWDRRQYF
v_call: TRBV10-3
j_call: TRBJ2-3
d_call: TRBD1
clone_size: NA

cdr3_nt: TGTGCCAGCAGCGTAGCGGCTAACTATGGCTACACCTTC
cdr3_aa: CASSVAANYGYTF
v_call: TRBV9
j_call: TRBJ1-2
d_call: NA
clone_size: NA

cdr3_nt: TGTGCCAGCGCACCGGGACAGGCGTCCTACGAGCAGTACTTC
cdr3_aa: CASAPGQASYEQYF
v_call: TRBV28
j_call: TRBJ2-7
d_call: TRBD1
clone_size: few

cdr3_nt: TGTGCTAGCAGCCCAGGCGGGACGCCAGGGGAGACCCAGTACTTC
cdr3_aa: CASSPGGTPGETQYF
v_call: TRBV7-7
j_call: TRBJ2-5
d_call: NA
clone_size: NA

cdr3_nt: TGTGCCAGCATCGGCAGGATGAACACTGAAGCTTTCTTT
cdr3_aa: CASIGRMNTEAFF
v_call: TRBV6-5
j_call: TRBJ1-1
d_call: NA
clone_size: NA

cdr3_nt: TGCAGTGCTCAAGAAGCGGGAGCTTCCCTCGATGAGCAGTTCTTC
cdr3_aa: CSAQEAGASLDEQFF
v_call: TRBV20-1
j_call: TRBJ2-1
d_call: TRBD2
clone_size: NA